A single sample is the source of the 24 T cell receptor beta chains below, sequenced in a study of CD8+CD57+ T cells in acquired aplastic anemia. By flow cytometry, patients selected for sequencing had shown an expansion of CD8+CD57+ cells. Template material for TCR beta VDJ and CDR3 profiling consisted of genomic DNA. Each CDR3 protein gets one entry after TCRdb re-called the reads with MiXCR. The sample has around 290,000 distinct CDR3 sequences; 50% to 65% are singletons. Sequenced input: sorted CD4+, CD8+, or CD8+CD57+ T cells (not recorded which) from PBMCs. All receptors derive from a human donor with aplastic anemia.

A few counts support this clonotype. J is TRBJ2-7 and V is TRBV10-3; 7 nucleotides agree with TRBD1. This CDR3 spans 14 amino acids. Germline trimming cut 6 bases from V and 2 bases from J; bases unmatched to any gene: 7. The germline gives CDR1 ENHRY, CDR2 SYGVKD. The CDR3 DNA reads TGTGCCATCAGCCGGGACAGATCTACCTACGAGCAGTACTTC. As protein: CAISRDRSTYEQYF.

Details on this clonotype: Relative to the germline gene, one junction end is altered; a read error may explain this. The chain couples TRBV7-9 to TRBJ2-6, with D perhaps matching TRBD1 (6 bases). CDR1 is SEHNR and CDR2 is FQNEAQ in the germline V gene (reference sequence). The CDR3 length is 13 residues. The CDR3 bases are TGTGCCAGCAGCTTTGGGGGCAACCGGGCTGAAGCTTTC. Its protein product is CASSFGGNRAEAF.

In its sample, this clonotype was seen once. V is TRBV7-2 and J is TRBJ1-3, with a weak D call TRBD1 (5 bases). Per germline, CDR1 SGHTA and CDR2 FQGNSA. The CDR3 loop spans 15 amino acids. Deletions cut 4 bases from V and 4 bases from J, with 14 bases between. CDR3 in DNA: TGTGCCAGCAGCTCGGACGGACAATTCGGAAACACCATATATTTT. Its translation: CASSSDGQFGNTIYF.

The J gene is TRBJ2-5, the V gene TRBV25-1; D is tentatively TRBD1 or TRBD2 (6 bases each). V lost 1 base and J 5 bases, leaving 11 bases between the germline ends. CDR3 length equals 14 residues. From germline, CDR1 is MGHDK and CDR2 SYGVNS. The CDR3 DNA reads TGTGCCAGCAGTGAATCGGAAGGGGGGGAGACCCAGTACTTC. This translates into CASSESEGGETQYF.

V is TRBV29-1 and J is TRBJ2-5, with D unclear. V lost 4 bases and J lost 1, with 7 bases in between. CDR3 length: 12 residues. Per germline, CDR1 SQVTM and CDR2 ANQGSEA. This chain's CDR3 is CSVGGLQETQYF. As DNA, the CDR3 is TGCAGCGTTGGCGGCCTCCAAGAGACCCAGTACTTC.

The gene calls are TRBV20-1 and TRBJ2-7; 10 positions agree with TRBD2. Losses at the gene ends were 6 bases for V and 3 bases for J; bases not matched to a gene: 5. Per the germline V gene, CDR1 is DFQATT and CDR2 is SNEGSKA (reference sequence). This CDR3 is built from 13 residues. The CDR3 nucleotides read TGCAGTGCAACCCGGACTAGCGGCTACGAGCAGTACTTC. It specifies CSATRTSGYEQYF.

The CDR3 DNA is TGTGCCAGCTCGCCCCCGCATGGGCCTATGCAGTTCTTC. Translated: CASSPPHGPMQFF. The chain recombines TRBV18 with TRBJ2-1; D ambiguous. The CDR3 is 13 amino acids. Germline loops: CDR1 KGHSH, CDR2 LQKENI. V was shortened by 6 bases and J by 12 bases, with 18 bases between the two germline ends.

V usage is TRBV5-1 and J usage is TRBJ2-7; no definite D call. The CDR3 is made up of 13 amino acids. CDR1 and CDR2 from the germline V gene are SGHRS and YFSETQ. Between the trimmed V and J ends, which lost 4 bases and 2 bases, there was a span of 10 bases. The CDR3 sequence is CASSPGWTYEQYF. DNA for the CDR3: TGCGCCAGCAGCCCGGGTTGGACCTACGAGCAGTACTTC.

This clonotype was seen ten or more times. The chain employs TRBV6-5 and TRBJ1-3; D unresolved. The V end lost 9 bases, the J end lost 0 bases, and 6 bases lay between the germline ends. This CDR3 comprises 12 residues. Germline CDR1 reads MNHEY; CDR2 reads SVGAGI. CDR3 in amino acids: CASRSSGNTIYF. CDR3 nucleotide sequence: TGTGCCAGTCGAAGCTCTGGAAACACCATATATTTT.

This clonotype was seen ten or more times. V usage is TRBV9 and J usage is TRBJ2-3; 7 bases agree with TRBD2. This CDR3 comprises 14 residues. Germline CDR1 and CDR2: SGDLS and YYNGEE. The J segment lost 8 bases and the V segment lost 2 bases, leaving 8 bases of the junction unmatched. CDR3 in DNA: TGTGCCAGCAGCGTGACTAGCCAACGAGGTACGCAGTATTTT. Its translation: CASSVTSQRGTQYF. Drawing the rest from reference TRBV9 and TRBJ2-3, the complete variable domain is DSGVTQTPKHLITATGQRVTLRCSPRSGDLSVYWYQQSLDQGLQFLIQYYNGEERAKGNILERFSAQQFPDLHSELNLSSLELGDSALYFCASSVTSQRGTQYFGPGTRLTVL.

Remarks on this clonotype: The conserved closing phenylalanine or tryptophan is absent in this CDR3, likely reflecting a read error. The limits of the CDR3 on the DNA are not certain, so only TCRdb's listed CDR3 is given. The V and J genes are TRBV7-3 and TRBJ1-6. Germline V gene lookup returns CDR1 SGHTA and CDR2 FQGTGA. The CDR3 is 9 residues long, counting both termini. The CDR3 region is CASSFRQYP.

The chain carries TRBV5-1 and TRBJ1-4; no clear D. From germline, CDR1 is SGHRS and CDR2 YFSETQ. This CDR3 region has 13 residues. V lost 7 bases to trimming and J lost 7 bases, with 14 bases between them. Here the CDR3 reads CASQSDITEKLFF. For the CDR3, the DNA is TGCGCCAGCCAAAGTGACATTACTGAAAAACTGTTTTTT.

The genes are TRBV2 and TRBJ1-6, with TRBD1 matching 8 bases. V trimming: 6 bases; J trimming: 13 bases; junction bases outside the gene matches: 8. The V gene's germline CDR1 is SNHLY and CDR2 FYNNEI. The CDR3 has 13 residues. The CDR3 coding sequence is TGTGCCAGCAGGACCGACAGGGACAGGCCCCTCCACTTT. This encodes CASRTDRDRPLHF.

The chain links TRBV20-1 to TRBJ1-2, with D tentatively TRBD1 (5 bases). The CDR3 has 13 amino acids. The V gene's germline CDR1 is DFQATT and CDR2 SNEGSKA (reference sequence). The germline V and J ends were trimmed by 2 bases and 12 bases, with 19 bases remaining between them. The CDR3 loop reads CSARPKASLTDTF. The CDR3, as DNA: TGCAGTGCTAGACCTAAAGCCAGTCTGACAGACACCTTC.

The V and J genes are TRBV5-8 and TRBJ2-7, with D possibly TRBD1 on 5 matching bases. V lost 2 bases to trimming and J lost 2 bases, with 14 bases between them. This CDR3 comprises 15 residues. The germline V gene has CDR1 SGHTS and CDR2 YDEGEE. The CDR3 sequence is CASSLDLADTYEQYF. The CDR3 bases are TGTGCCAGCAGCTTAGATCTTGCGGACACCTACGAGCAGTACTTC.

This chain uses TRBV15 with TRBJ2-1; D gene uncertain. Trimming left V 1 base short and J 4 bases short, with 11 bases between. In germline, CDR1 is LNHNV, CDR2 YYDKDF (reference sequence). This CDR3 has 15 amino acids. The CDR3 protein is CATSRVSTYYNEQFF. CDR3 nucleotide sequence: TGTGCCACCAGCAGAGTTTCCACCTATTACAATGAGCAGTTCTTC.

This clonotype was seen a few times. The chain couples TRBV24-1 to TRBJ2-7; TRBD1 matches at 11 bases. Trimming took 3 bases from V and 4 from J; bases not matched to a gene: 13. CDR3 length equals 18 residues. CDR1 and CDR2 from the germline V gene are KGHDR and SFDVKD. CDR3 amino acids: CATSDHLGQGARLYEQYF. The CDR3 DNA reads TGTGCCACCAGTGATCACCTTGGACAGGGGGCACGTCTATACGAGCAGTACTTC.

This chain uses TRBV7-9 with TRBJ2-3; 10 bases are a match to TRBD2. The CDR3 runs 17 residues. Germline V gene lookup returns CDR1 SEHNR and CDR2 FQNEAQ (reference sequence). With 5 bases clipped from V and 2 bases from J, the junction kept 10 bases outside the gene matches. CDR3 in DNA: TGTGCCAGCAGCCCCACTCGGACTAGCGGTGACACAGATACGCAGTATTTT. Protein: CASSPTRTSGDTDTQYF. Drawing the rest from reference TRBV7-9 and TRBJ2-3, the complete variable domain is DTGVSQNPRHKITKRGQNVTFRCDPISEHNRLYWYRQTLGQGPEFLTYFQNEAQLEKSRLLSDRFSAERPKGSFSTLEIQRTEQGDSAMYLCASSPTRTSGDTDTQYFGPGTRLTVL.

Ten or more counts support this clonotype. The chain links TRBV11-3 to TRBJ2-2; 8 nucleotides align to TRBD1. CDR1 is SGHNT, CDR2 YENEEA, per germline. With 4 bases clipped from V and 0 bases from J, the junction kept 10 bases outside the gene matches. This CDR3 is 18 amino acids long. CDR3 region: CASSSGQGTLSNTGELFF. In DNA form, the CDR3 reads TGTGCCAGCAGCTCCGGACAGGGAACACTTTCGAACACCGGGGAGCTGTTTTTT.

This clonotype turned up a few times. CDR3 coding DNA: TGTGCCATCAGTGGACCGAACAATCAGCCCCAGCATTTT. Encoded protein: CAISGPNNQPQHF. This chain uses TRBV10-3 with TRBJ1-5, with D unclear. With 4 bases removed from V and 3 bases from J, the gap between germline ends came to 7 bases. Germline CDR1 is ENHRY and CDR2 is SYGVKD. The length of the CDR3 is 13 residues.

This clonotype was seen ten or more times. The chain combines TRBV24-1 with TRBJ2-1; 8 nucleotides match TRBD2. The germline V gene encodes CDR1 KGHDR and CDR2 SFDVKD. V was clipped by 0 bases and J by 0 bases; unmatched bases: 3. The length of the CDR3 is 17 residues. The DNA of the CDR3 is TGTGCCACCAGTGATTTGGGGAGCGGGAGCTCCTACAATGAGCAGTTCTTC. Residues: CATSDLGSGSSYNEQFF.

This clonotype was counted between two and nine times. V is TRBV18 and J is TRBJ2-2, with 9 bases that match TRBD1. With 3 bases clipped from V and 4 bases from J, the junction kept 3 bases outside the gene matches. Germline values: CDR1 KGHSH, CDR2 LQKENI. The CDR3 is 15 residues long. The CDR3, as DNA: TGTGCCAGCTCACCGGGACAGGGACTCACCGGGGAGCTGTTTTTT. It codes for CASSPGQGLTGELFF.

V and J are TRBV9 and TRBJ2-3; D perhaps matches TRBD2 (5 bases). The CDR3 totals 17 residues. Germline values: CDR1 SGDLS, CDR2 YYNGEE. V lost 4 bases, J lost 2 bases, and 20 bases lay in between. The CDR3 DNA reads TGTGCCAGCAGCCTCCCGGGCGCGGGTCTATCCACAGATACGCAGTATTTT. As protein: CASSLPGAGLSTDTQYF.

This clonotype was counted between two and nine times. The V and J genes are TRBV7-2 and TRBJ2-7; TRBD2 aligns across 11 bases. CDR3 length: 14 amino acids. Germline lookup yields CDR1 SGHTA and CDR2 FQGNSA. With V trimmed by 10 bases and J by 2 bases, 7 bases remained unmatched. In DNA form, the CDR3 reads TGTGCCACTCTAGCGGGAGGCCCCCCCTACGAGCAGTACTTC. Protein product: CATLAGGPPYEQYF.